This record looks at one T cell receptor (beta chain) sequence and its context. The antigen remains undetermined. This entry belongs to a study of OX40 agonist ivuxolimab in advanced cancers. Study as a whole: The dose-escalation cohort had hepatocellular carcinoma, melanoma, renal cell or head and neck cancer. Previous treatment with anti-PD-1, anti-PD-L1 or anti-CTLA-4 therapy was allowed; 40% had received some.

Germline-derived CDR1 and CDR2 are SGHDT and YYEEEE. With 4 bases removed from V and 1 base from J, the gap between germline ends came to 14 bases. CDR3 length: 16 amino acids. Clones were sequenced by immunoSEQ multiplex PCR, and TCRdb holds only the in-frame ones, with some missing. The data hold 60,000 to 85,000 clones, with about 92% observed a single time. Study-level results: CD4+ and CD8+ blood T cells expanded clonally by week 6 at 0.1 to 3.0 mg/kg.

The source material was CD4+ or CD8+ T cells sorted from blood, sampled in a trial of the OX40 agonist ivuxolimab. The rearrangement joins TRBV5-6 to TRBJ2-2, with no clear D. This TCR was sampled from an adult with an advanced solid tumor such as melanoma, head and neck, liver or kidney cancer. The CDR3 region is CASSLMGSLNTGELFF. The CDR3, as DNA: TGTGCCAGCAGCCTGATGGGCAGCCTGAACACCGGGGAGCTGTTTTTT.